There are a few counts of the clone carrying this TCR beta chain. Its antigen is still unknown. The data were obtained in a study of vaccination effects on CD4 cells after COVID-19. Overall study: Each participant received a vaccine that was either BNT162b2 or mRNA-1273, given as two doses.

With 3 bases clipped from V and 5 bases from J, the junction kept 9 bases outside the gene matches. CDR3 length: 16 residues. Looked up from germline, CDR1 is SGHNT and CDR2 is YENEEA. Sequenced by immunoSEQ multiplex PCR; TCRdb stores in-frame clones only, minus some. The sample records 30,000 to 40,000 clones, roughly 80% being singletons. It was after 10 days of culture that CD4+ T cells were isolated. Neither prior SARS-CoV-2 infection nor positive nucleocapsid antibodies were present in the vaccine recipients. This sequence was found in a human donor who received a COVID-19 vaccine. Sample: CD4+ T cells from PBMCs cultured without peptide, taken before COVID-19 vaccination. The V call is TRBV11-3, the J call TRBJ1-5; TRBD1 matches 8 bases. The CDR3: CASSLGAGGYHQPQHF. The DNA of the CDR3 is TGTGCCAGCAGCTTGGGGGCAGGGGGCTATCATCAGCCCCAGCATTTT. Full variable domain (outside the CDR3, taken from reference TRBV11-3 and TRBJ1-5): EAGVVQSPRYKIIEKKQPVAFWCNPISGHNTLYWYLQNLGQGPELLIRYENEEAVDDSQLPKDRFSAERLKGVDSTLKIQPAELGDSAVYLCASSLGAGGYHQPQHFGDGTRLSIL.